These 18 T cell receptor beta chains came from one sample sequenced in a study of regulatory T cells in long-lasting Graves disease. Time point of the sample: persistent/refractory GD, antithyroid drugs over 5 years with positive TRAb. Construction of the TCR library relied on RNA isolated from PBMCs. CDR3 regions were amplified by Arm-PCR using iRepertoire HTBI primers to build TCR beta libraries. TCRdb redid the calling of the multiplex PCR reads with MiXCR, one entry per CDR3 protein. The sample carries 310,000 or so distinct CDR3 sequences, around 19% recorded once. The starting material was peripheral blood mononuclear cells (PBMCs), obtained when the disease was refractory, from a patient treated with antithyroid drugs. The receptors originated from a female donor with Graves disease.

This clonotype was seen a few times. The chain has TRBV6-2 or TRBV6-3 and TRBJ2-7, with D possibly matching TRBD1 (6 bases). CDR1 and CDR2 from the germline V gene are MNHEY and SVGEGT. This CDR3 has 13 residues. The V end was cut by 2 bases, the J end by 2 bases, with 7 bases between. Written as DNA, the CDR3 is TGTGCCAGCAGTTACGACAGGACCTACGAGCAGTACTTC. This gives the protein CASSYDRTYEQYF.

This clonotype was counted ten times or more. This chain uses TRBV6-1 with TRBJ1-2, with D uncertain. This CDR3 is 15 amino acids long. Germline V CDR1 and CDR2: MNHNS, SASEGT. V lost 0 bases, J lost 3 bases, and 11 bases lay in between. CDR3 nucleotides: TGTGCCAGCAGTGAAGCCATCGAGGCTGACTATGGCTACACCTTC. It is translated as CASSEAIEADYGYTF.

This clonotype was seen more than once but under ten times. The chain is built from TRBV7-9 and TRBJ1-5, with D possibly TRBD1 on 5 matching bases. The CDR3 totals 14 residues. CDR1 and CDR2 (germline): SEHNR, FQNEAQ (reference sequence). Trimming removed 3 bases at V and 5 bases at J, with 11 bases between. CDR3 DNA sequence: TGTGCCAGCAGCTTCGGGGGTAAAGATCAGCCCCAGCATTTT. It codes for CASSFGGKDQPQHF.

The chain employs TRBV20-1 and TRBJ2-7; maybe TRBD2 (6 bases). Germline CDR1 DFQATT, CDR2 SNEGSKA (reference sequence). The CDR3 contains 13 residues. Trimming removed 3 bases at V and 3 bases at J, with 12 bases between. CDR3 region: CSARGQGGYEQYF. The CDR3 DNA reads as TGCAGTGCTAGGGGCCAGGGAGGCTACGAGCAGTACTTC.

This clonotype was recorded a few times. The V call is TRBV7-8, the J call TRBJ2-3; D gene uncertain. CDR1 is SGHVS and CDR2 is FQNEAQ in the germline V gene. The CDR3 contains 12 residues. The germline V and J ends were trimmed by 1 base and 4 bases, with 3 bases remaining between them. The CDR3 DNA sequence: TGTGCCAGCAGCTTAGGTCCAGATACGCAGTATTTT. The encoded protein is CASSLGPDTQYF.

There are many counts of this clonotype. The junction departs from germline at one end; a sequencing error may be responsible. The chain joins TRBV2 to TRBJ2-7; possible D gene TRBD2, 6 bases. The germline gives CDR1 SNHLY, CDR2 FYNNEI. This CDR3 has 12 residues. The CDR3 nucleotides are TGTGCCAGCAGTGTAGCGGATCTGGCGAAGAACTTC. This encodes CASSVADLAKNF.

The CDR3: CASSLEGGSDYEQYF. The CDR3 coding sequence is TGCGCCAGCAGCTTGGAGGGGGGCTCCGACTACGAGCAGTACTTC. This chain uses TRBV5-1 with TRBJ2-7, with D perhaps being TRBD1 or TRBD2 (6 bases each). V lost 0 bases and J lost 3, with 13 bases in between. The CDR3 contains 15 residues. Germline V gives CDR1 SGHRS, CDR2 YFSETQ.

The chain combines TRBV18 with TRBJ1-2; D is unresolved. The CDR3 runs to 15 residues. V lost 4 bases and J 0 bases, leaving 12 bases between the germline ends. Germline loops: CDR1 KGHSH, CDR2 LQKENI. The CDR3 sequence: CASSQIQSSNYGYTF. The CDR3 DNA is TGTGCCAGCTCACAGATACAGAGCTCTAACTATGGCTACACCTTC.

The V call is TRBV30, the J call TRBJ2-1, with 8 bases fitting TRBD1. The V gene end was trimmed by 2 bases and the J gene end by 9 bases; junction bases not matched to a gene: 6. Germline values: CDR1 GTSNPN, CDR2 SVGIG (reference sequence). This CDR3 has 13 amino acids. The CDR3: CAWSQGARSEQFF. CDR3 sequence (DNA): TGTGCCTGGAGTCAGGGGGCGCGGAGTGAGCAGTTCTTC.

This clonotype was recorded at least ten times. The chain combines TRBV6-5 with TRBJ1-2, with D perhaps TRBD1 (5 bases). Looked up from germline, CDR1 is MNHEY and CDR2 is SVGAGI. This CDR3 spans 14 amino acids. The V gene lost 0 bases and the J gene lost 7 bases, with 12 bases spanning the gap. This CDR3 reads CASSYSIGGLGYTF. The CDR3, as DNA: TGTGCCAGCAGTTACTCGATTGGGGGTCTTGGCTACACCTTC.

The gene calls are TRBV5-1 and TRBJ2-7; tentatively, D is TRBD1 (6 bases). V was trimmed by 0 bases and J by 4 bases, leaving 14 bases between them. Per germline, CDR1 SGHRS and CDR2 YFSETQ. The CDR3 contains 15 residues. The CDR3 region has the DNA TGCGCCAGCAGCTTGGCCGTGGGGGCTCAGTACGAGCAGTACTTC. This encodes CASSLAVGAQYEQYF.

In the case of this clonotype: A much more abundant neighbour one base away suggests this may be a read error. The chain employs TRBV12-3 or TRBV12-4 and TRBJ1-5; maybe TRBD1 (6 bases). This CDR3 has 15 residues. Between the trimmed V and J ends, which lost 6 bases and 7 bases, there was a span of 19 bases. DNA of the CDR3: TGTGCCAGCAGCTCATGGGGGGGGGCGCTCCAGCCCCAGCATTTT. Translation: CASSSWGGALQPQHF.

V usage is TRBV6-5 and J usage is TRBJ2-2; 10 bases align to TRBD1. CDR1 is MNHEY, CDR2 SVGAGI, per germline. This CDR3 contains 15 residues. With V trimmed by 4 bases and J by 5 bases, 4 bases remained unmatched. The CDR3 spells CASSSRQGATGELFF. The CDR3 DNA follows: TGTGCCAGCAGTTCCCGACAGGGGGCTACCGGGGAGCTGTTTTTT.

This clonotype was detected a few times. The chain couples TRBV30 to TRBJ2-2; 9 bases map to TRBD1. V was pared by 3 bases and J by 5 bases, with 10 bases of the junction left unmatched. Germline-derived CDR1 and CDR2 are GTSNPN and SVGIG (reference sequence). The CDR3 is made up of 16 amino acids. This chain's CDR3 is CAWSPTGTGPTGELFF. The CDR3 DNA reads TGTGCCTGGAGCCCCACCGGGACAGGGCCAACCGGGGAGCTGTTTTTT.

V is TRBV6-1 and J is TRBJ2-7, with 7 bases identical to TRBD2. Trimming cost V 6 bases and J 3 bases; bases outside gene matches: 8. Germline values: CDR1 MNHNS, CDR2 SASEGT. The CDR3 has 14 amino acids. The CDR3 region has the DNA TGTGCCAGCAGACATAGCGGGCTGTTCTACGAGCAGTACTTC. As protein: CASRHSGLFYEQYF.

This clonotype was detected many times. The chain is built from TRBV6-1 and TRBJ2-7; 9 nucleotides match TRBD2. The CDR3 runs to 14 residues. Looked up from germline, CDR1 is MNHNS and CDR2 is SASEGT. V gave up 6 bases and J gave up 0 bases; unmatched junction bases: 3. The CDR3, as DNA: TGTGCCAGCAGGGCAGCGGGGGGCTCCTACGAGCAGTACTTC. This encodes CASRAAGGSYEQYF.

The genes are TRBV7-9 and TRBJ2-1; 7 bases are shared with TRBD2. J gave up 5 bases and V 3 bases, and 10 bases lay outside the gene matches. From germline, CDR1 is SEHNR and CDR2 FQNEAQ (reference sequence). CDR3 length: 16 amino acids. The CDR3 nucleotides are TGTGCCAGCAGCTTGGTATTAGCGGGCGCAAACAATGAGCAGTTCTTC. Amino acids: CASSLVLAGANNEQFF.

To note about this clonotype: Here the CDR3 omits its conserved ending phenylalanine or tryptophan, so a read error is the likely source. The V and J genes are TRBV9 and TRBJ2-5; the D is unclear. Trimming shortened V by 0 bases and J by 2 bases, and 5 bases separated the two germline ends. CDR1 and CDR2 (germline): SGDLS, YYNGEE. The CDR3 contains 13 residues. This CDR3 is CASSVAPQETQYL. In nucleotides, the CDR3 is TGTGCCAGCAGCGTAGCTCCTCAAGAGACCCAGTACCTC.